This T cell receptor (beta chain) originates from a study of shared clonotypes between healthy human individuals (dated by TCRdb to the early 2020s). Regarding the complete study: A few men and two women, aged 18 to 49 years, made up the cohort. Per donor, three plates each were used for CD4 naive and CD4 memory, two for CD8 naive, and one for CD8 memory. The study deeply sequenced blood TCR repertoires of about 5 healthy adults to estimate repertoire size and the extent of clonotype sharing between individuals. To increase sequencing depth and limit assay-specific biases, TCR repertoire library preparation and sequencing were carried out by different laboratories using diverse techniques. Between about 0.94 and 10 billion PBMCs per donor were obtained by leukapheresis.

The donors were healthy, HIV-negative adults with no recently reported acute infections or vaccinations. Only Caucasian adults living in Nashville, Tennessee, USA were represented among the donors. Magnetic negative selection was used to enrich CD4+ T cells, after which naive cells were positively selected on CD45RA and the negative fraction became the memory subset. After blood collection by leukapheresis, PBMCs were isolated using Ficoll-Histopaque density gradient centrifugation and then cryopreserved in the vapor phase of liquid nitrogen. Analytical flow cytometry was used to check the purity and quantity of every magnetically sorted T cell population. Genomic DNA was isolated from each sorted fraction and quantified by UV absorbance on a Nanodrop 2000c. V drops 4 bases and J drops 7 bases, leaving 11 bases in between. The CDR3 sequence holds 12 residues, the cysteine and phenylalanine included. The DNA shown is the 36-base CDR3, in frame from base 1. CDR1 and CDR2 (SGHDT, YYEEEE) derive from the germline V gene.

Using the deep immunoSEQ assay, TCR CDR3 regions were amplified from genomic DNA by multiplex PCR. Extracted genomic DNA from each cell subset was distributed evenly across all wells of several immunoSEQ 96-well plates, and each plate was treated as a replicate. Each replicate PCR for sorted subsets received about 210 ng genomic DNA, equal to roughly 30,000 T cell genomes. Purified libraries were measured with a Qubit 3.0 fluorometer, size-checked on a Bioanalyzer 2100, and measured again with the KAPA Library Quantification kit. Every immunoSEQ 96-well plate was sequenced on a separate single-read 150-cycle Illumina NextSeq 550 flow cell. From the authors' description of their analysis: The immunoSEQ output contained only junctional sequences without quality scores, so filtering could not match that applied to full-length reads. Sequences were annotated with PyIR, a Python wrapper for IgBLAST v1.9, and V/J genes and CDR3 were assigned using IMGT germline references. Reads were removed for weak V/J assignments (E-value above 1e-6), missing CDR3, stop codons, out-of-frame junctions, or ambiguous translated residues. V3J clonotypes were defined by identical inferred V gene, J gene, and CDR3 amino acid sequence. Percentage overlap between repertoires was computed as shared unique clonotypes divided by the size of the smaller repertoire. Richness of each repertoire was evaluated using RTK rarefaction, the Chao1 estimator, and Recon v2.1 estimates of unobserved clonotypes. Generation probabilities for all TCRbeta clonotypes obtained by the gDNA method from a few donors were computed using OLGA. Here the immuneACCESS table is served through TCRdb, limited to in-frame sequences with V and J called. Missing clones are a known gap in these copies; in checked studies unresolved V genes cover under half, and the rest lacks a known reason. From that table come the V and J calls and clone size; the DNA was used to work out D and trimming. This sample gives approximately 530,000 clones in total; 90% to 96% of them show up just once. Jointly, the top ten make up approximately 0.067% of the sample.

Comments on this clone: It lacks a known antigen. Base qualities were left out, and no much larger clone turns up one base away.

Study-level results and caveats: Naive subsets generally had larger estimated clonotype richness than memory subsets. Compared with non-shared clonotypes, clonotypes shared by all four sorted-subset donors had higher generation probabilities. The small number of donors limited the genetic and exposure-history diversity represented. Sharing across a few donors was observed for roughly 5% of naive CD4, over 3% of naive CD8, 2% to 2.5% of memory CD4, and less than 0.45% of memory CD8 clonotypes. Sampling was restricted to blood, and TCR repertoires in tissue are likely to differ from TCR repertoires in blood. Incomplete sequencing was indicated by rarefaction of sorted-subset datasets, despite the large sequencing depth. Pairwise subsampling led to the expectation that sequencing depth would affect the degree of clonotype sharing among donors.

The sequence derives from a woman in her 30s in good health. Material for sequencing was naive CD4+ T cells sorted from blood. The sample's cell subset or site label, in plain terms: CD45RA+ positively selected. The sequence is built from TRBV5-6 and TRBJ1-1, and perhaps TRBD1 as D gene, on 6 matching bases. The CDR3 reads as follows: CASSLQGIEAFF. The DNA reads TGTGCCAGCAGCCTACAGGGAATTGAAGCTTTCTTT.